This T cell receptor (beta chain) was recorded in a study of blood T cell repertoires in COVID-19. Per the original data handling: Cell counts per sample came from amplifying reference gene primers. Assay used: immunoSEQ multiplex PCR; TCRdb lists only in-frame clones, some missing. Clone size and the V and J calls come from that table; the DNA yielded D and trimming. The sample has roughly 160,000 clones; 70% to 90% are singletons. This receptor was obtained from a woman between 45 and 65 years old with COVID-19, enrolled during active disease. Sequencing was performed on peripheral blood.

In DNA form, the CDR3 reads TGTGCCAGCATCTCCGCCATCGGAGGGACCCAGTACTTC. This translates into CASISAIGGTQYF. The chain links TRBV28 to TRBJ2-5; D is possibly TRBD2 (5 bases). The CDR3 runs to 13 residues. Germline-derived CDR1 and CDR2 are MDHEN and SYDVKM. V lost 7 bases to trimming and J lost 7 bases, with 16 bases between them.